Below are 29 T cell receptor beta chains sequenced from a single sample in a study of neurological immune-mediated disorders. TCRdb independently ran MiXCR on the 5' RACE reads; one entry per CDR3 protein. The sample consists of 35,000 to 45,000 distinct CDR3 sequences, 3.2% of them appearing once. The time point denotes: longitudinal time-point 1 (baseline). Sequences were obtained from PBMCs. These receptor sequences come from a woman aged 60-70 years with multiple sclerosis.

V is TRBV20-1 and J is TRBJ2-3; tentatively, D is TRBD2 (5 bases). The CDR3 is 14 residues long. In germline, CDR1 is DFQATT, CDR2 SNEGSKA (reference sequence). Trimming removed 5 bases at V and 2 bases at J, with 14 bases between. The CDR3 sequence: CSAHGVYSTDTQYF. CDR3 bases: TGCAGTGCTCACGGGGTCTATTCCACAGATACGCAGTATTTT.

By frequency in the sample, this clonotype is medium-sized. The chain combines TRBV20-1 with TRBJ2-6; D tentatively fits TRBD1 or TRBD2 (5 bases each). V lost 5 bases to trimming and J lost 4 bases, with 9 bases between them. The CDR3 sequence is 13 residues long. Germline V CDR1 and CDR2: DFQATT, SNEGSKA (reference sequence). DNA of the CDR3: TGCAGTGCTCCCGGGGCAGGGGCCAACGTCCTGACTTTC. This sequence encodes CSAPGAGANVLTF.

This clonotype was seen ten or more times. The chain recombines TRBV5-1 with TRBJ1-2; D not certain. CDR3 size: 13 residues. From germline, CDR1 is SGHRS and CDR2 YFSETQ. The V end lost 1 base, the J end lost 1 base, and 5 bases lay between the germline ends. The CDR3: CASSLYINYGYTF. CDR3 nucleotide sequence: TGCGCCAGCAGCTTGTATATTAACTATGGCTACACCTTC.

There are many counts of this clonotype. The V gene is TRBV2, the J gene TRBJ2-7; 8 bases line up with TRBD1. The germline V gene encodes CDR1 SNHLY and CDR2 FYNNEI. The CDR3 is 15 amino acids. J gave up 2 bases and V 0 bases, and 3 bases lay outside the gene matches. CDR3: CASSEASRGPYEQYF. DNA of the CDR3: TGTGCCAGCAGTGAAGCTAGCAGGGGGCCCTACGAGCAGTACTTC.

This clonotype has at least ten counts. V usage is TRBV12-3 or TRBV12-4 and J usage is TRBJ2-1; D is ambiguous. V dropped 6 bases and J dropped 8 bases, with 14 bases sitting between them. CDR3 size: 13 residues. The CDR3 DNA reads TGTGCCAGCAGCCGGATCCTGTTGGATGAGCAGTTCTTC. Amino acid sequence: CASSRILLDEQFF.

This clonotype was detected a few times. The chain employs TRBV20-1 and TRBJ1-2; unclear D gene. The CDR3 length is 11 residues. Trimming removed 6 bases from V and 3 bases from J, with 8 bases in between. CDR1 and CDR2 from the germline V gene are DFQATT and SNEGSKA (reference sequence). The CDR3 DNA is TGCAGTGCAGGGATAGACTATGGCTACACCTTC. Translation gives CSAGIDYGYTF.

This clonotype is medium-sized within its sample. Written as DNA, the CDR3 is TGCAGTGCTTCTCCAGGGATCCTCAACTATGGCTACACCTTC. Translating gives CSASPGILNYGYTF. V and J are TRBV20-1 and TRBJ1-2, with D tentatively TRBD1 (5 bases). The germline CDR1 and CDR2 sequences are DFQATT and SNEGSKA (reference sequence). The ends were cut back, 5 bases at V and 2 bases at J, with 15 bases in the middle. The CDR3 length is 14 residues.

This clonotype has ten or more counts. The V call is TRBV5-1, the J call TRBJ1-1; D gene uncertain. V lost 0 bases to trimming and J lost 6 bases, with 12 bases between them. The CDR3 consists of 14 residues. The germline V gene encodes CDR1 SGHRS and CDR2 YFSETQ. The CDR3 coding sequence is TGCGCCAGCAGCTTGGCCGGAACTACCGCTGAAGCTTTCTTT. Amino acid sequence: CASSLAGTTAEAFF.

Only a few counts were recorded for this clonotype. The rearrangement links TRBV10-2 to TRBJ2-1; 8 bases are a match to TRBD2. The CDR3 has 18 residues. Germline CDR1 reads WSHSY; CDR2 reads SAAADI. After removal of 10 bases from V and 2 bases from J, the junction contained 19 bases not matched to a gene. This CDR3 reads CATSLLGGLALTYNEQFF. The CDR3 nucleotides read TGCGCCACCTCCTTACTGGGAGGACTAGCTCTAACCTACAATGAGCAGTTCTTC.

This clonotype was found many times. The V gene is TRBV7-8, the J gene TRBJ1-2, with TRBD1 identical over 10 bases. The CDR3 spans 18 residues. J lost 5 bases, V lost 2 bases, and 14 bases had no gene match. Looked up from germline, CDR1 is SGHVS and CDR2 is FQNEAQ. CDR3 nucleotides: TGTGCCAGCAGCTTATTGGTCCAGACAGGGGGCGCGTTTTATGGCTACACCTTC. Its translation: CASSLLVQTGGAFYGYTF.

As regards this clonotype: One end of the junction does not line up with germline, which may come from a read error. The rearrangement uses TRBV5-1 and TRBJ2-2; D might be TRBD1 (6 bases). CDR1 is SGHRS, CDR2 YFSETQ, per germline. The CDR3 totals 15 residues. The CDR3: CASSLEARGTGDLFF. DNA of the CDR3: TGCGCCAGCAGCTTGGAGGCCAGGGGAACCGGGGACCTGTTTTTT.

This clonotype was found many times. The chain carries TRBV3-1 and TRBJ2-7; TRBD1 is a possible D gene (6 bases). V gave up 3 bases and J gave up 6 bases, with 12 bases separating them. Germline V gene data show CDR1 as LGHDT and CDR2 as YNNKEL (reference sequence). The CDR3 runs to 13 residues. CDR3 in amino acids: CASSHRGFGEQYF. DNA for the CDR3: TGTGCCAGCAGCCACAGGGGTTTCGGCGAGCAGTACTTC.

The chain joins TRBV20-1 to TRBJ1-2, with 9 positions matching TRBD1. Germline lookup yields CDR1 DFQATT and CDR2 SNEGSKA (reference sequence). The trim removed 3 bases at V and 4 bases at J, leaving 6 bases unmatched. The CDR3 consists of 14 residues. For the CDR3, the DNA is TGCAGTGCTAGTGAACGACAGGGGGGCTATGGCTACACCTTC. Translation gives CSASERQGGYGYTF.

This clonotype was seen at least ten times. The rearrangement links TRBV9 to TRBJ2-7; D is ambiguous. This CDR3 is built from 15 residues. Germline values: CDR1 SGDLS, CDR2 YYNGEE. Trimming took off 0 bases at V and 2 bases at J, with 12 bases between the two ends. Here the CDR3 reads CASSVATGTPYEQYF. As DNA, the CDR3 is TGTGCCAGCAGCGTAGCTACCGGCACCCCCTACGAGCAGTACTTC.

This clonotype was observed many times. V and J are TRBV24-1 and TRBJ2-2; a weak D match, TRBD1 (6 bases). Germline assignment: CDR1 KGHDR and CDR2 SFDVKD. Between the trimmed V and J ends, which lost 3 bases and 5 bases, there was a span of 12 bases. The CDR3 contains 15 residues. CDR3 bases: TGTGCCACCAGTGATCCTACAGGGACGACCGGGGAGCTGTTTTTT. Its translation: CATSDPTGTTGELFF.

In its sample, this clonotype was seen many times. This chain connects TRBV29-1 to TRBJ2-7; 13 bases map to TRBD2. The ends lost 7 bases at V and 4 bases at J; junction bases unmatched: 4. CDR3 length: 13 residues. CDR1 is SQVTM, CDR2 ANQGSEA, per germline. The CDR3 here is CSAGLAGAYEQYF. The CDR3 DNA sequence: TGCAGCGCAGGACTAGCGGGGGCTTACGAGCAGTACTTC.

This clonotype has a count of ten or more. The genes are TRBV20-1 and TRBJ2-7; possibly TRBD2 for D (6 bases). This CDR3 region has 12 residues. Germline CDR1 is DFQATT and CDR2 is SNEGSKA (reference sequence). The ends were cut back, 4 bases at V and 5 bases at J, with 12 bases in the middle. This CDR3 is CSAILGGNEQYF. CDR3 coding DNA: TGCAGTGCTATCTTGGGGGGTAACGAGCAGTACTTC.

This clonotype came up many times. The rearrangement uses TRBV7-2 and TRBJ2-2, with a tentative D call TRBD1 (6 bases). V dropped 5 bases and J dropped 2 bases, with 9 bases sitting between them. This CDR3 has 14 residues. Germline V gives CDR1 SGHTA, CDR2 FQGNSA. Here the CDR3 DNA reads TGTGCCAGCAGCCCGGACAGAAACACCGGGGAGCTGTTTTTT. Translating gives CASSPDRNTGELFF. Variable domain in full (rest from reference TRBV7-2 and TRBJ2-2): GAGVSQSPSNKVTEKGKDVELRCDPISGHTALYWYRQSLGQGLEFLIYFQGNSAPDKSGLPSDRFSAERTGGSVSTLTIQRTQQEDSAVYLCASSPDRNTGELFFGEGSRLTVL.

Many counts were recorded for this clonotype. CDR3 bases: TGTGCCAGCAGCTCGTCGGGGGGGGCCCTAACAGATACGCAGTATTTT. Encoded protein: CASSSSGGALTDTQYF. The chain recombines TRBV11-2 with TRBJ2-3; the match to TRBD2 covers 8 bases. This CDR3 region has 16 residues. Per germline, CDR1 SGHAT and CDR2 FQNNGV. V lost 4 bases to trimming and J lost 3 bases; unmatched junction nucleotides: 9.

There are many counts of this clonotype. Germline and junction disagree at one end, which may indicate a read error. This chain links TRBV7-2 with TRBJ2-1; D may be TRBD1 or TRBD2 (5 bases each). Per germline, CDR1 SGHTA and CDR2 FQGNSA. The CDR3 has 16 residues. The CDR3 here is CASSSIPGRPINGQFF. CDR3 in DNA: TGTGCCAGCAGCTCGATTCCGGGACGGCCCATCAATGGGCAGTTCTTC.

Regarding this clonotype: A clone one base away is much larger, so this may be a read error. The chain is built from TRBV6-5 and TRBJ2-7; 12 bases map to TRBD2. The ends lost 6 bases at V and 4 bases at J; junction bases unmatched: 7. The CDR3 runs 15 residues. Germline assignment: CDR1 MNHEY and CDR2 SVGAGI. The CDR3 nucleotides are TGTGCCAGCAGACAGACGACTAGCGGGGGTTACGAGCAGTACTTC. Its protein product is CASRQTTSGGYEQYF.

CDR3 in amino acids: CSARDLLLQYF. CDR3 in DNA: TGCAGTGCTAGAGATCTGCTCCTGCAGTACTTC. This chain uses TRBV20-1 with TRBJ2-7; D is uncertain. The V gene's germline CDR1 is DFQATT and CDR2 SNEGSKA (reference sequence). The CDR3 is 11 residues long. V was pared by 0 bases and J by 9 bases, with 9 bases between.

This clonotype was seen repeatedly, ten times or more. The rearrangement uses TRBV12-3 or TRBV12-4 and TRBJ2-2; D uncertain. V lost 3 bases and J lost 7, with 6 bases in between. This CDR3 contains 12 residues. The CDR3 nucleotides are TGTGCCAGCAGTTTTCCGGGCGGGGAGCTGTTTTTT. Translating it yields CASSFPGGELFF.

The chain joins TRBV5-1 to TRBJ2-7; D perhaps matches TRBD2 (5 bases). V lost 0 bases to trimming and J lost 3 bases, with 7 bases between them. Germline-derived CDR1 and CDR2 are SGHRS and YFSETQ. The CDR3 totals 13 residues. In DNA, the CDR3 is TGCGCCAGCAGCTTGGTAGGAGGCTACGAGCAGTACTTC. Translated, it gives CASSLVGGYEQYF. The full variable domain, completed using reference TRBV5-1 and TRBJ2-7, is KAGVTQTPRYLIKTRGQQVTLSCSPISGHRSVSWYQQTPGQGLQFLFEYFSETQRNKGNFPGRFSGRQFSNSRSEMNVSTLELGDSALYLCASSLVGGYEQYFGPGTRLTVT.

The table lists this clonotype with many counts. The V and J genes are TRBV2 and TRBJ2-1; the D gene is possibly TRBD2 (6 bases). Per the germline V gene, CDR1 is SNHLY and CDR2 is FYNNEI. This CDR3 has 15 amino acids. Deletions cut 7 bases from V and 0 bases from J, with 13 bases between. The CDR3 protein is CASKVGRDSYNEQFF. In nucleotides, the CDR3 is TGTGCCAGCAAGGTTGGGCGGGACTCCTACAATGAGCAGTTCTTC.

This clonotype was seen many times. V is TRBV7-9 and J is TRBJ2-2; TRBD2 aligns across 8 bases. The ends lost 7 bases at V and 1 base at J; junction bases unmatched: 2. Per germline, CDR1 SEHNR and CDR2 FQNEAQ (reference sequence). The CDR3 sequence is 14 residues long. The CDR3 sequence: CASILAGNTGELFF. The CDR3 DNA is TGTGCCAGCATTCTAGCGGGGAACACCGGGGAGCTGTTTTTT. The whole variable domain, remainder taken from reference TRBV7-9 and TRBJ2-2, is DTGVSQNPRHKITKRGQNVTFRCDPISEHNRLYWYRQTLGQGPEFLTYFQNEAQLEKSRLLSDRFSAERPKGSFSTLEIQRTEQGDSAMYLCASILAGNTGELFFGEGSRLTVL.

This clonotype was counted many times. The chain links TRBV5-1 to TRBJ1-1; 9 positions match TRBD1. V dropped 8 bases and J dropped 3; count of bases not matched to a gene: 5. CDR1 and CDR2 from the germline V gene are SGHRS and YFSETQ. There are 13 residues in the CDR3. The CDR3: CASRTGEDTEAFF. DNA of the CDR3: TGCGCCAGTAGGACAGGGGAGGACACTGAAGCTTTCTTT.

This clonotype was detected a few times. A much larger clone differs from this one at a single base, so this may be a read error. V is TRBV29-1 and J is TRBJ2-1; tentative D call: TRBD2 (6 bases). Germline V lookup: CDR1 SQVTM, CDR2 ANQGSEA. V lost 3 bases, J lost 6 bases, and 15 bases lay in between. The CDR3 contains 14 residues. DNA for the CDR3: TGCAGCGTTGATCCCTTGCCCGGGGGCAATGAGCAGTTCTTC. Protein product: CSVDPLPGGNEQFF.

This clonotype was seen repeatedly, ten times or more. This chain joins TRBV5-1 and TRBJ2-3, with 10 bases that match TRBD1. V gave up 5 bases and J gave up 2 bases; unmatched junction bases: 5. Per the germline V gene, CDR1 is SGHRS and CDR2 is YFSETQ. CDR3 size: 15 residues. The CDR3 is CASREGQGPTDTQYF. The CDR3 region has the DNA TGCGCCAGCAGGGAGGGACAGGGGCCCACAGATACGCAGTATTTT.